This T cell receptor (beta chain) emerged from a study of blood T cell repertoires in COVID-19. Seattle's enrolled individuals joined amid active infection and were then monitored longitudinally. The CDR3 consists of 17 residues. Germline CDR1 and CDR2: GTSNPN and SVGIG (reference sequence). The V gene lost 0 bases and the J gene lost 0 bases, with 16 bases spanning the gap. The method was immunoSEQ multiplex PCR; TCRdb's version includes in-frame clones alone and lacks a portion of them. The sample contains about 370,000 clones, 70% to 90% of which appear only once. Specimen: peripheral blood. This sequence joins TRBV30 and TRBJ2-3, with D perhaps TRBD2 (7 bases). This TCR was recovered from a woman aged 25 to 39 with COVID-19, enrolled during active disease. CDR3 in DNA: TGTGCCTGGAGTGTAGGGGGGGTCGCGGGAAGCACAGATACGCAGTATTTT. Translated: CAWSVGGVAGSTDTQYF.